This record concerns one TCR beta chain sequence. V was trimmed by 4 bases and J by 2 bases, leaving 12 bases between them. This CDR3 contains 15 residues. The V gene's germline CDR1 is SGHVS and CDR2 FQNEAQ. This sample is drawn from a study of blood T cell repertoires in COVID-19. Study details: Both acute and convalescent COVID-19 samples were obtained from the United States, Italy and Spain. T cells, B-cell-depleted T cells, or PBMCs supplied cDNA or gDNA.

Per the authors' pipeline: Nucleated cell counts were estimated from reference gene primer amplification. Data came from immunoSEQ multiplex PCR; TCRdb stores just in-frame clones and leaves some out. That table gives V, J and clone size, and the DNA gave D and trimming. The sample yields around 50,000 clones, around nine tenths seen once. This TCR was sampled from a man in his fifties with active COVID-19. The chain uses TRBV7-8 and TRBJ2-1, with D possibly TRBD1 on 5 matching bases. Sequences were obtained from peripheral blood. CDR3 in DNA: TGTGCCAGCAGCTCGCAGGGTGGCCCCTACAATGAGCAGTTCTTC. Translating gives CASSSQGGPYNEQFF.